This entry lists 8 T cell receptor beta chains sequenced from one sample in a study of cytomegalovirus exposure and HLA in healthy donors. In the PCR, 60 Vbeta and 13 Jbeta primers were used. Produced via immunoSEQ multiplex PCR; TCRdb's table is partial and in-frame only. Of under 200,000 clones listed, approximately 83% are singletons. Sequenced material: PBMCs. These TCRs come from a man aged 18 to 30 in good health and CMV-seropositive.

The gene calls are TRBV7-2 and TRBJ1-4, with no clear D. V was pared by 5 bases and J by 7 bases, with 14 bases between. This CDR3 spans 14 amino acids. Germline V gene lookup returns CDR1 SGHTA and CDR2 FQGNSA. CDR3 protein: CASSPTKVGEKLFF. The CDR3 nucleotides read TGTGCCAGCAGCCCGACAAAAGTAGGTGAAAAACTGTTTTTT.

The rearrangement uses TRBV5-1 and TRBJ2-5; tentative D call: TRBD2 (6 bases). Germline-derived CDR1 and CDR2 are SGHRS and YFSETQ. The CDR3 spans 16 residues. Trimming left V 0 bases short and J 5 bases short, with 17 bases between. CDR3 sequence: CASSLGAGGERETQYF. The CDR3 bases are TGCGCCAGCAGCTTGGGGGCTGGCGGGGAACGGGAGACCCAGTACTTC.

The chain couples TRBV7-9 to TRBJ1-1; 10 nucleotides agree with TRBD1. The CDR3 runs 17 residues. V shed 2 bases and J 4 bases; nucleotides not matched to a gene: 10. Germline V gene data show CDR1 as SEHNR and CDR2 as FQNEAQ (reference sequence). The CDR3 spells CASSLPKAGQGSTEAFF. In DNA, the CDR3 is TGTGCCAGCAGCTTACCTAAGGCGGGACAGGGGAGCACTGAAGCTTTCTTT.

This clone was detected a few times. The chain carries TRBV7-6 and TRBJ1-1; D perhaps matches TRBD1 (6 bases). The germline gives CDR1 SGHVS, CDR2 FNYEAQ. The CDR3 consists of 12 residues. Trimming left V 6 bases short and J 8 bases short, with 13 bases between. This CDR3 reads CASSRPGTEAFF. Here the CDR3 DNA reads TGTGCCAGCAGTCGCCCCGGGACAGAAGCTTTCTTT.

This clone has just one count. J is TRBJ2-5 and V is TRBV27; maybe TRBD2 (6 bases). CDR1 is MNHEY, CDR2 SMNVEV, per germline (reference sequence). The CDR3 has 13 residues. The V end lost 5 bases, the J end lost 4 bases, and 11 bases lay between the germline ends. The CDR3 bases are TGTGCCAGCAGTCAGACTAGTGGAGAGACCCAGTACTTC. Translation gives CASSQTSGETQYF.

The genes are TRBV5-1 and TRBJ2-7, with 9 bases that match TRBD1. The CDR3 is made up of 15 amino acids. The V gene's germline CDR1 is SGHRS and CDR2 YFSETQ. Trimming at V came to 0 bases and at J to 5 bases, leaving 6 bases not matched to a gene. The CDR3 region has the DNA TGCGCCAGCAGCTTGGTACAGGGGGCTAACGACGAGCAGTACTTC. Amino acids: CASSLVQGANDEQYF.

This chain joins TRBV18 and TRBJ2-7, with D unclear. This CDR3 contains 12 residues. Germline V gene sequence: CDR1 KGHSH, CDR2 LQKENI. V was trimmed by 3 bases and J by 1 base, leaving 4 bases between them. The CDR3 is CASSPVSYEQYF. The CDR3 nucleotides are TGTGCCAGCTCACCCGTGTCCTACGAGCAGTACTTC.

This clone appeared a few times. The J gene is TRBJ2-1, the V gene TRBV5-1; 8 bases are shared with TRBD2. The CDR3 is 15 amino acids. The J segment lost 0 bases and the V segment lost 1 base, leaving 0 bases of the junction unmatched. Germline-derived CDR1 and CDR2 are SGHRS and YFSETQ. The CDR3 spells CASSLTSGSYNEQFF. The CDR3, as DNA: TGCGCCAGCAGCTTGACTAGCGGCTCCTACAATGAGCAGTTCTTC.